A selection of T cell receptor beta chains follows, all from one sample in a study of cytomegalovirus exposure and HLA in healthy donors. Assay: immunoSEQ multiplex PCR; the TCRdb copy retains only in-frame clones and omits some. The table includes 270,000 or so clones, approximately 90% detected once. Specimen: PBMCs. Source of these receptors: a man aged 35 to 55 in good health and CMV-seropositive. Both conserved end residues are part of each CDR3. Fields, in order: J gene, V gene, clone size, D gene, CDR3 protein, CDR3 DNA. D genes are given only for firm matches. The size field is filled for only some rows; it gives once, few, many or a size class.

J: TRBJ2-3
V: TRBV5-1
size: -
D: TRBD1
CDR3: CASRTAGTEDTQYF
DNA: TGCGCCAGCAGGACCGCCGGGACAGAGGATACGCAGTATTTT

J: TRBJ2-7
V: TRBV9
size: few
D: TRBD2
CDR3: CASSVEGRLAGGTYYEQYF
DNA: TGTGCCAGCAGCGTAGAAGGTCGACTAGCGGGAGGAACATACTACGAGCAGTACTTC

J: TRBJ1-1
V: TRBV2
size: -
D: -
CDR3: CASSEGGGGTEAFF
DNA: TGTGCCAGCAGTGAAGGCGGGGGGGGAACTGAAGCTTTCTTT

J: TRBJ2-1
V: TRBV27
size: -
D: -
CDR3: CASSLGADEQFF
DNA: TGTGCCAGCAGTTTGGGAGCGGATGAGCAGTTCTTC

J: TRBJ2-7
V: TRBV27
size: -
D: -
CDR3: CASSLSPYPPSSYEQYF
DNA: TGTGCCAGCAGTTTATCGCCCTATCCTCCGAGCTCCTACGAGCAGTACTTC

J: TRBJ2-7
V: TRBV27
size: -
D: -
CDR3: CASSSFYEQYF
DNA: TGTGCCAGCAGTTCCTTTTACGAGCAGTACTTC

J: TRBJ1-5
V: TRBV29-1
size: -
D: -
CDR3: CSVAGGGVGNQPQHF
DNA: TGCAGCGTTGCCGGTGGAGGGGTAGGCAATCAGCCCCAGCATTTT

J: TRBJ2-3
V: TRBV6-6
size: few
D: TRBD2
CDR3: CATGLGGAGNTQYF
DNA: TGTGCCACGGGACTAGGGGGGGCGGGGAATACGCAGTATTTT

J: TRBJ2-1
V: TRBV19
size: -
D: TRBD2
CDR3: CASSAGLAGVIEQFF
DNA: TGTGCCAGTAGTGCGGGACTAGCGGGAGTGATTGAGCAGTTCTTC

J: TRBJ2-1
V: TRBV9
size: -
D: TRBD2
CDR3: CASSVRSFGTSNEQFF
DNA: TGTGCCAGCAGCGTCCGGAGTTTCGGGACTAGCAATGAGCAGTTCTTC

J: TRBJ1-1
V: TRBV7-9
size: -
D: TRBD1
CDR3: CSSTLGQGGQQNTEAFF
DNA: TGTTCCAGCACCCTAGGGCAGGGGGGTCAGCAGAACACTGAAGCTTTCTTT

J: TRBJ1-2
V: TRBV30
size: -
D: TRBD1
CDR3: CAWFLGTENYGYTF
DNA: TGTGCCTGGTTCCTCGGGACAGAGAACTATGGCTACACCTTC